The TCR beta chain under discussion was sequenced for a study of cytomegalovirus exposure and HLA in healthy donors. Findings and limits, study-wide: As a later analysis showed, a missense DCLRE1C variant was linked to trimming of TCR beta V- and J-genes. One cluster of highly shared sequence variants probably arose as a sequencing artifact. According to the study, around 180 TCR beta chains were cytomegalovirus-associated.

With 60 Vbeta and 13 Jbeta primers, the PCR was carried out. Repertoires were generated with immunoSEQ multiplex PCR, while TCRdb's copy carries only in-frame clones and drops some. Of 150,000 or so clones listed, 82% are singletons. V lost 3 bases and J lost 1; bases outside the gene matches: 5. The CDR3 spans 15 residues. The germline V gene has CDR1 MDHEN and CDR2 SYDVKM. Notes on this clone: The target antigen is unknown.

Sequencing input: PBMCs. The sequence derives from a male donor in good health and CMV-seronegative. This sequence joins TRBV28 and TRBJ1-2, with 7 bases lining up with TRBD1. In DNA form, the CDR3 reads TGTGCCAGCAGTTTGTGGGACAGAAATAACTATGGCTACACCTTC. Its translation: CASSLWDRNNYGYTF.